Listed here are 25 T cell receptor beta chains from one sample, sequenced in a study of T cells in Graves' hyperthyroidism and ophthalmopathy. Amplification targeted TCR beta CDR3 regions from RNA transcripts. Primed by the HTBI set, a first-round RT-PCR was run on the TCR CDR3. MiXCR, applied by TCRdb to the multiplex PCR reads, yields one record per CDR3 protein. Counted here are around 690,000 distinct CDR3 sequences, approximately 15% occurring once; the ten biggest clones make up around 16%. Sequencing was carried out using blood. The receptors were sampled from a man aged 50 to 60 with Graves' hyperthyroidism.

In regard to this clonotype: No conserved phenylalanine or tryptophan is present at the end of the CDR3, so a read error is the likely explanation. The rearrangement joins TRBV5-1 to TRBJ2-2, with no clear D. The CDR3 consists of 14 residues. CDR1 and CDR2 from the germline V gene are SGHRS and YFSETQ. The CDR3 sequence is CASSLEGGTGELFS. The CDR3, as DNA: TGCGCCAGCAGCTTGGAGGGTGGAACCGGCGAGCTGTTTTCT.

This clonotype was seen ten or more times. The chain carries TRBV5-1 and TRBJ2-1; 16 nucleotides line up with TRBD2. Germline V lookup: CDR1 SGHRS, CDR2 YFSETQ. The length of the CDR3 is 22 residues. Germline trimming cut 0 bases from V and 0 bases from J; bases unmatched to any gene: 12. Here the CDR3 reads CASSLAGGAGTSGRASYNEQFF. The CDR3 coding sequence is TGCGCCAGCAGCTTGGCAGGCGGAGCCGGGACTAGCGGGAGGGCCTCCTACAATGAGCAGTTCTTC.

The chain uses TRBV20-1 and TRBJ2-7; unclear D gene. The length of the CDR3 is 11 residues. V was pared by 3 bases and J by 2 bases, with 5 bases between. Germline V gives CDR1 DFQATT, CDR2 SNEGSKA (reference sequence). The CDR3 region is CSASMAYEQYF. DNA for the CDR3: TGCAGTGCTAGTATGGCCTACGAGCAGTACTTC.

There are many counts of this clonotype. V usage is TRBV30 and J usage is TRBJ1-1; the D is unclear. V was clipped by 3 bases and J by 0 bases, with 11 bases between them. This CDR3 is built from 14 residues. The V gene's germline CDR1 is GTSNPN and CDR2 SVGIG (reference sequence). The CDR3 loop is CAWRDVLLNTEAFF. DNA for the CDR3: TGTGCCTGGAGAGATGTCCTACTGAACACTGAAGCTTTCTTT.

A word on this clonotype: This may arise from a read error, as a much more abundant clone is one base away. The chain has TRBV28 and TRBJ2-3; the match to TRBD2 covers 8 bases. This CDR3 has 14 residues. Germline-derived CDR1 and CDR2 are MDHEN and SYDVKM. The CDR3 here is CASSEGLGKDTRYF. Here the CDR3 DNA reads TGTGCCAGCAGTGAGGGACTAGGCAAGGATACGCGGTATTTT.

Concerning this clonotype itself: A much larger clone sits a single nucleotide away, making a read error possible. A read error is likely, as this CDR3 ends without the conserved phenylalanine or tryptophan. This chain uses TRBV3-1 with TRBJ1-1; D remains unclear. The CDR3 totals 12 residues. The V end was cut by 5 bases, the J end by 5 bases, with 9 bases between. CDR1 and CDR2 (germline): LGHDT, YNNKEL (reference sequence). CDR3 nucleotide sequence: TGTGCCAGCAGCGGAGGGATGACTGAAGCTTTCGTT. This codes for CASSGGMTEAFV.

This clonotype was counted ten times or more. This CDR3 is CASSQDAREIGHEQYF. The CDR3 DNA sequence: TGTGCCAGCAGCCAAGATGCGCGGGAGATCGGCCACGAGCAGTACTTC. The gene calls are TRBV3-1 and TRBJ2-7, with 7 positions matching TRBD2. Germline V gene sequence: CDR1 LGHDT, CDR2 YNNKEL (reference sequence). There are 16 residues in the CDR3. V was pared by 0 bases and J by 5 bases, with 10 bases of the junction left unmatched.

At least ten counts were recorded for this clonotype. V is TRBV2 and J is TRBJ2-7, with D possibly being TRBD1 (6 bases). This CDR3 contains 13 residues. The V gene lost 10 bases and the J gene lost 5 bases, with 18 bases spanning the gap. The germline V gene encodes CDR1 SNHLY and CDR2 FYNNEI. The DNA of the CDR3 is TGTGCCACCTTCTCTGGGGGCGTCGACGAGCAGTACTTC. It encodes CATFSGGVDEQYF.

The chain couples TRBV7-9 to TRBJ2-7; D call uncertain. V was pared by 1 base and J by 3 bases, with 10 bases between. The CDR3 extends over 14 amino acids. Looked up from germline, CDR1 is SEHNR and CDR2 is FQNEAQ (reference sequence). In DNA form, the CDR3 reads TGTGCCAGCAGCTTAGAGTACAGCATCTACGAGCAGTACTTC. Its translation is CASSLEYSIYEQYF.

V gene TRBV19 combines with J gene TRBJ2-7; D unresolved. The CDR3 totals 15 residues. The germline CDR1 and CDR2 sequences are LNHDA and SQIVND (reference sequence). Deletions cut 6 bases from V and 0 bases from J, with 15 bases between. CDR3 in amino acids: CASSANSAISYEQYF. DNA of the CDR3: TGTGCCAGTAGCGCAAATTCAGCGATCTCCTACGAGCAGTACTTC.

Worth noting for this clonotype: The junction does not match germline at one end; this may be a read error. The chain couples TRBV6-9 to TRBJ2-2; D gene uncertain. The CDR3 consists of 17 residues. Germline V lookup: CDR1 MNHGY, CDR2 SVAAGI. This CDR3 reads CARSYRFLSRNTGELFF. CDR3 nucleotide sequence: TGTGCCCGCAGTTATCGGTTCTTGTCAAGGAACACCGGGGAGCTGTTTTTT.

The rearrangement links TRBV28 to TRBJ1-4; 7 bases align to TRBD1. The trim removed 6 bases at V and 5 bases at J, leaving 6 bases unmatched. The CDR3 is 14 residues long. Germline assignment: CDR1 MDHEN and CDR2 SYDVKM. The CDR3 spells CASRPGQLNEKLFF. The CDR3 nucleotides read TGTGCCAGCAGGCCGGGACAGCTCAATGAAAAACTGTTTTTT.

In its sample, this clonotype was seen many times. The J gene is TRBJ1-2, the V gene TRBV2, with 9 bases that match TRBD1. This CDR3 comprises 14 residues. J gave up 8 bases and V 6 bases, and 10 bases lay outside the gene matches. From germline, CDR1 is SNHLY and CDR2 FYNNEI. The CDR3 sequence is CASSVQGASMGYTF. In DNA, the CDR3 is TGTGCCAGCAGCGTACAGGGGGCTTCGATGGGCTACACCTTC.

This clonotype was detected many times. The genes are TRBV27 and TRBJ2-3; 9 nucleotides match TRBD2. The V gene's germline CDR1 is MNHEY and CDR2 SMNVEV (reference sequence). The CDR3 totals 14 residues. The V segment lost 6 bases and the J segment 5 bases; nucleotides outside the gene matches: 6. CDR3 bases: TGTGCCAGCAGCGTAGCGGGAGTGGTAGATACGCAGTATTTT. Its translation is CASSVAGVVDTQYF.

This clonotype was seen more than once but under ten times. This chain uses TRBV20-1 with TRBJ2-1; the match to TRBD1 covers 9 bases. The CDR3 sequence is 15 residues long. CDR1 and CDR2 (germline): DFQATT, SNEGSKA (reference sequence). V was clipped by 2 bases and J by 3 bases; unmatched bases: 5. Here the CDR3 reads CSARTGTGNYNEQFF. As DNA, the CDR3 is TGCAGTGCTAGAACCGGGACAGGGAACTACAATGAGCAGTTCTTC.

This rearrangement joins TRBV7-3 to TRBJ2-3, with 14 bases identical to TRBD2. Germline CDR1 reads SGHTA; CDR2 reads FQGTGA. The J segment lost 1 base and the V segment lost 5 bases, leaving 5 bases of the junction unmatched. This CDR3 region has 17 residues. CDR3 coding DNA: TGTGCCAGCAGCCCCCGGGGACTAGCGGGGGGCACAGATACGCAGTATTTT. The encoded protein is CASSPRGLAGGTDTQYF.

The chain is built from TRBV25-1 and TRBJ2-3; 9 nucleotides match TRBD1. There are 17 residues in the CDR3. J was trimmed by 2 bases and V by 5 bases; bases with no gene match: 11. Germline V lookup: CDR1 MGHDK, CDR2 SYGVNS. The DNA of the CDR3 is TGTGCCAGCAGTACAACCCCGGGACAGGGAGACACAGATACGCAGTATTTT. Amino acids: CASSTTPGQGDTDTQYF.

This clonotype was detected ten times or more. The chain recombines TRBV12-3 or TRBV12-4 with TRBJ2-5; TRBD1 aligns across 8 bases. This CDR3 region has 15 residues. J gave up 6 bases and V 2 bases, and 8 bases lay outside the gene matches. The chain's CDR3 is CASSLSPGGFQTQYF. The CDR3 coding sequence is TGTGCCAGCAGTTTAAGCCCAGGGGGCTTTCAGACCCAGTACTTC.

This clonotype came up a few times. The rearrangement uses TRBV28 and TRBJ2-2; D not certain. The V end lost 7 bases, the J end lost 0 bases, and 15 bases lay between the germline ends. The CDR3 covers 16 residues. Germline values: CDR1 MDHEN, CDR2 SYDVKM. CDR3 sequence reads: CASKSGQFANTGELFF. DNA of the CDR3: TGTGCCAGCAAATCGGGTCAGTTCGCGAACACCGGGGAGCTGTTTTTT.

This clonotype was observed a few times. A clone one base away is much larger, so this may be a read error. This chain links TRBV11-2 with TRBJ1-1; D gene uncertain. Germline V lookup: CDR1 SGHAT, CDR2 FQNNGV. Trimming left V 2 bases short and J 4 bases short, with 11 bases between. The CDR3 runs 14 residues. Here the CDR3 reads CASSLPGVITEAFF. CDR3 sequence (DNA): TGTGCCAGCAGCTTACCGGGAGTGATCACTGAAGCTTTCTTT.

There are a few counts of this clonotype. The genes are TRBV12-3 or TRBV12-4 and TRBJ1-4; 10 nucleotides align to TRBD1. Trimming removed 8 bases from V and 5 bases from J; junction bases left unmatched: 8. The CDR3 length is 15 residues. The CDR3 DNA reads as TGTGCCAGCGCCCGGGACAGGGGTCGAAATGAAAAACTGTTTTTT. As protein: CASARDRGRNEKLFF.

In its sample, this clonotype was seen a few times. A single base separates this from a much larger clone, so it may be a read error. The CDR3 coding sequence is TGTGCCAGCAGTTTATTGGTGAAACAGGGGAACACTGAAGCTTTCTTT. It codes for CASSLLVKQGNTEAFF. The chain recombines TRBV28 with TRBJ1-1, with D perhaps TRBD1 (6 bases). The CDR3 is 16 amino acids. Per germline, CDR1 MDHEN and CDR2 SYDVKM. Trimming cost V 1 base and J 1 base, with 13 bases left between them. Combining the CDR3 with reference TRBV28 and TRBJ1-1 gives the whole variable domain DVKVTQSSRYLVKRTGEKVFLECVQDMDHENMFWYRQDPGLGLRLIYFSYDVKMKEKGDIPEGYSVSREKKERFSLILESASTNQTSMYLCASSLLVKQGNTEAFFGQGTRLTVV.

As concerns this clonotype: A read error may be the cause here, since a much bigger clone is one base away. The CDR3, as DNA: TGTGCCAGCAGTTCGCAGGGGGTACTTGGAAACACCATATATTTT. Protein product: CASSSQGVLGNTIYF. The chain carries TRBV27 and TRBJ1-3, with 7 positions matching TRBD1. This CDR3 contains 15 residues. With V trimmed by 4 bases and J by 3 bases, 6 bases remained unmatched. Germline-derived CDR1 and CDR2 are MNHEY and SMNVEV (reference sequence).

This clonotype was seen repeatedly, ten times or more. V is TRBV7-2 and J is TRBJ2-7, with a tentative D call TRBD2 (5 bases). The CDR3 totals 15 residues. CDR1 SGHTA and CDR2 FQGNSA come from the germline V gene. Between the trimmed V and J ends, which lost 1 base and 4 bases, there was a span of 14 bases. The CDR3 DNA reads as TGTGCCAGCAGCTTAGACCCAGCGGAGATTTACGAGCAGTACTTC. Translation: CASSLDPAEIYEQYF.

This clonotype was counted ten times or more. The V gene is TRBV2, the J gene TRBJ2-1; 13 bases agree with TRBD2. Germline CDR1 and CDR2: SNHLY and FYNNEI. J lost 7 bases, V lost 6 bases, and 0 bases had no gene match. This CDR3 region has 13 residues. The CDR3, as DNA: TGTGCCAGCAGACTAGCGGGAGGGAATGAGCAGTTCTTC. This translates into CASRLAGGNEQFF.